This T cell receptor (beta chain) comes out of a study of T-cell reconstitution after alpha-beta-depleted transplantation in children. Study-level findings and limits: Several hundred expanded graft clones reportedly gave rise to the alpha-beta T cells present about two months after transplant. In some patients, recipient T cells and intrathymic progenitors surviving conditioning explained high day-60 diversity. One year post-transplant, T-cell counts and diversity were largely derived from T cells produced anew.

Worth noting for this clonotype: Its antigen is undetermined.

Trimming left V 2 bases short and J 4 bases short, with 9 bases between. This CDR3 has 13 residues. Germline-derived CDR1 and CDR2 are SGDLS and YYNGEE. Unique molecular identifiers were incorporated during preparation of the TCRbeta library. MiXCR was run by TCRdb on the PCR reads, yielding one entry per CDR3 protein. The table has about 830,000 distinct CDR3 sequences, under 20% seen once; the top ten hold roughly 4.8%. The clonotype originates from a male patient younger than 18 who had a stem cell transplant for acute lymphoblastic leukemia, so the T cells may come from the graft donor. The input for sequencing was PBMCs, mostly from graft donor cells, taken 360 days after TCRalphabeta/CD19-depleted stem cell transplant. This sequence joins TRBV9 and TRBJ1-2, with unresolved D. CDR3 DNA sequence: TGTGCCAGCAGCGTGGGCGAAGGCTATGGCTACACCTTC. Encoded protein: CASSVGEGYGYTF.